The 19 T cell receptor beta chains listed next were all sequenced from one sample in a study of T cells in Graves' hyperthyroidism and ophthalmopathy. Researchers took RNA transcripts and amplified the TCR beta CDR3 regions from them. TCR CDR3 regions were first amplified by RT-PCR with HTBI primers. One entry per CDR3 protein, called by TCRdb with MiXCR from the multiplex PCR reads. The sample lists 650,000 to 800,000 distinct CDR3 sequences, about 45% occurring once. The sample consisted of peripheral blood or thyroid tissue (not recorded which). Receptor source: an adult man with Graves' disease, either hyperthyroidism or ophthalmopathy (not recorded which).

This clonotype has more than one count but fewer than ten. This chain connects TRBV5-1 to TRBJ2-6, with D tentatively TRBD1 (6 bases). Germline V gene sequence: CDR1 SGHRS, CDR2 YFSETQ. This CDR3 spans 18 amino acids. V shed 3 bases and J shed 0 bases, with 16 bases lying between them. The chain's CDR3 is CASSSLGQGSSGANVLTF. CDR3 nucleotide sequence: TGCGCCAGCAGCTCCCTGGGGCAGGGGAGCTCTGGGGCCAACGTCCTGACTTTC.

The chain employs TRBV7-2 and TRBJ1-3; D may be TRBD1 (5 bases). Trimming took 4 bases from V and 1 from J, leaving 11 bases between them. The CDR3 extends over 15 amino acids. CDR1 is SGHTA and CDR2 is FQGNSA in the germline V gene. The DNA for the CDR3 is TGTGCCAGCAGCTACACCCAGGGATCTGGAAACACCATATATTTT. Translated, it gives CASSYTQGSGNTIYF. Drawing the rest from reference TRBV7-2 and TRBJ1-3, the complete variable domain is GAGVSQSPSNKVTEKGKDVELRCDPISGHTALYWYRQSLGQGLEFLIYFQGNSAPDKSGLPSDRFSAERTGGSVSTLTIQRTQQEDSAVYLCASSYTQGSGNTIYFGEGSWLTVV.

At least ten counts were recorded for this clonotype. This chain joins TRBV7-9 and TRBJ2-5; TRBD1 agrees at 8 bases. V trimming: 7 bases; J trimming: 6 bases; junction bases outside the gene matches: 7. The CDR3 covers 13 residues. The germline gives CDR1 SEHNR, CDR2 FQNEAQ (reference sequence). DNA for the CDR3: TGTGCCAGCAACCCCCAGGGGGCTCAGACCCAGTACTTC. Amino acid sequence: CASNPQGAQTQYF.

V gene TRBV9 combines with J gene TRBJ2-7; 9 bases line up with TRBD2. CDR1 and CDR2 from the germline V gene are SGDLS and YYNGEE. This CDR3 comprises 14 residues. After removal of 6 bases from V and 0 bases from J, the junction contained 4 bases not matched to a gene. The CDR3 reads CASTNSGSSYEQYF. In DNA, the CDR3 is TGTGCCAGCACCAATAGCGGGAGCTCCTACGAGCAGTACTTC.

The rearrangement joins TRBV5-1 to TRBJ1-6; D perhaps matches TRBD1 (6 bases). This CDR3 region has 14 residues. The V end was cut by 4 bases, the J end by 7 bases, with 12 bases between. CDR1 is SGHRS and CDR2 is YFSETQ in the germline V gene. The CDR3 coding sequence is TGCGCCAGCAGCATGGGGGCCCCGAATTCACCCCTCCACTTT. Protein product: CASSMGAPNSPLHF.

With regard to this clonotype: The junction differs from germline at one of its ends, possibly a read error. The J gene is TRBJ2-5, the V gene TRBV15; 11 positions agree with TRBD2. The CDR3 totals 13 residues. In germline, CDR1 is LNHNV, CDR2 YYDKDF (reference sequence). The CDR3: CATKLAGEETQHF. CDR3 DNA: TGTGCCACCAAACTAGCGGGAGAAGAGACCCAGCACTTC.

Remarks on this clonotype: A clone one base away is much larger, so this may be a read error. Written as DNA, the CDR3 is TGTGCCAGCAGCGCGACCTCGGGCAGCCACGGTGGCTACACCTTC. Its protein is CASSATSGSHGGYTF. This chain connects TRBV5-4 to TRBJ1-2; D is unclear. CDR1 SGHNT and CDR2 YYREEE come from the germline V gene (reference sequence). The CDR3 is made up of 15 amino acids. The germline V and J ends were trimmed by 4 bases and 7 bases, with 20 bases remaining between them.

V is TRBV29-1 and J is TRBJ1-5; 8 nucleotides align to TRBD1. From germline, CDR1 is SQVTM and CDR2 ANQGSEA. J lost 0 bases, V lost 7 bases, and 5 bases had no gene match. There are 14 residues in the CDR3. The CDR3: CSEGTGISNQPQHF. The CDR3 nucleotides are TGCAGCGAAGGGACAGGAATTAGCAATCAGCCCCAGCATTTT. Complete variable domain (other parts from reference TRBV29-1 and TRBJ1-5): SAVISQKPSRDICQRGTSLTIQCQVDSQVTMMFWYRQQPGQSLTLIATANQGSEATYESGFVIDKFPISRPNLTFSTLTVSNMSPEDSSIYLCSEGTGISNQPQHFGDGTRLSIL.

This clonotype was seen a few times. The CDR3, as DNA: TGCAGCGTTGTCCGACAGGGGGTAGGAGCGAACACTGAAGCTTTCTTT. It specifies CSVVRQGVGANTEAFF. This chain joins TRBV29-1 and TRBJ1-1; 9 nucleotides line up with TRBD1. Germline lookup yields CDR1 SQVTM and CDR2 ANQGSEA. J was trimmed by 1 base and V by 4 bases; bases with no gene match: 10. This CDR3 is 16 amino acids long.

This clonotype was observed at least ten times. This chain joins TRBV10-2 and TRBJ2-5; no firm D call. This CDR3 is built from 12 residues. V lost 6 bases and J lost 2, with 7 bases in between. CDR1 and CDR2 (germline): WSHSY, SAAADI. CDR3 protein: CASRRPQETQYF. DNA for the CDR3: TGCGCCAGCAGGAGGCCACAAGAGACCCAGTACTTC.

In its sample, this clonotype was seen a few times. The V call is TRBV20-1, the J call TRBJ1-6; D gene ambiguous. This CDR3 has 15 amino acids. Per germline, CDR1 DFQATT and CDR2 SNEGSKA (reference sequence). V was clipped by 1 base and J by 6 bases, with 13 bases between them. DNA for the CDR3: TGCAGTGCTAGAGGAACAGAACAAACTAATTCACCCCTCCACTTT. This codes for CSARGTEQTNSPLHF.

This chain links TRBV6-1 with TRBJ1-5, with D possibly matching TRBD1 (6 bases). Germline CDR1 MNHNS, CDR2 SASEGT. V lost 2 bases to trimming and J lost 6 bases, with 11 bases between them. The CDR3 is made up of 14 amino acids. CDR3 loop: CASSERGAGQPQHF. DNA for the CDR3: TGTGCCAGCAGTGAAAGGGGGGCTGGTCAGCCCCAGCATTTT.

V usage is TRBV25-1 and J usage is TRBJ1-4; 8 bases line up with TRBD1. CDR3 size: 16 residues. The V gene end was trimmed by 5 bases and the J gene end by 8 bases; junction bases not matched to a gene: 13. The germline CDR1 and CDR2 sequences are MGHDK and SYGVNS. In DNA, the CDR3 is TGTGCCAGCAGTCCTCTTGGACAGGGTGGAAAAGAAAAACTGTTTTTT. It translates to CASSPLGQGGKEKLFF.

The rearrangement joins TRBV19 to TRBJ1-2; TRBD1 matches at 9 bases. Germline CDR1 reads LNHDA; CDR2 reads SQIVND (reference sequence). This CDR3 is 16 amino acids long. Unmatched junction bases numbered 11, after V lost 5 bases and J lost 4 bases. The CDR3 reads CASSPTGTGQIYGYTF. The DNA for the CDR3 is TGTGCCAGTAGTCCCACCGGGACAGGGCAGATCTATGGCTACACCTTC.

The gene calls are TRBV9 and TRBJ2-5; 11 bases line up with TRBD2. Germline V gives CDR1 SGDLS, CDR2 YYNGEE. The V and J ends lost 0 bases and 2 bases, in that order; junction bases with no gene match: 9. The CDR3 sequence is 18 residues long. CDR3 residues: CASSVAPSGLAVQETQYF. For the CDR3, the DNA is TGTGCCAGCAGCGTAGCTCCGTCGGGACTAGCGGTACAAGAGACCCAGTACTTC.

Only a few counts were recorded for this clonotype. The rearrangement joins TRBV19 to TRBJ2-7, with 7 bases fitting TRBD2. V trimming: 3 bases; J trimming: 6 bases; junction bases outside the gene matches: 8. The germline CDR1 and CDR2 sequences are LNHDA and SQIVND (reference sequence). The CDR3 contains 14 residues. CDR3 loop: CASSIRGSGVEQYF. The CDR3 DNA reads as TGTGCCAGTAGTATTCGCGGGAGTGGAGTCGAGCAGTACTTC.

The chain joins TRBV4-1 to TRBJ1-5, with D possibly TRBD1 on 5 matching bases. There are 14 residues in the CDR3. Per germline, CDR1 MGHRA and CDR2 YSYEKL. V lost 0 bases and J lost 9, with 12 bases in between. CDR3 in amino acids: CASSQERGALPQHF. DNA of the CDR3: TGCGCCAGCAGCCAAGAAAGGGGAGCACTGCCCCAGCATTTT.

The V call is TRBV10-3, the J call TRBJ1-1, with 9 bases fitting TRBD1. The CDR3 has 17 residues. CDR1 is ENHRY and CDR2 is SYGVKD in the germline V gene. Trimming cost V 3 bases and J 4 bases; bases outside gene matches: 12. Here the CDR3 reads CAISDPRGDRVGTEAFF. As DNA, the CDR3 is TGTGCCATCAGTGATCCGCGTGGGGACAGGGTTGGCACTGAAGCTTTCTTT.

This chain connects TRBV6-5 to TRBJ1-1; tentative D call: TRBD1 (6 bases). The CDR3 consists of 15 residues. Per the germline V gene, CDR1 is MNHEY and CDR2 is SVGAGI. V lost 4 bases and J lost 0, with 12 bases in between. In nucleotides, the CDR3 is TGTGCCAGCAGTTTAGATGGACAGCTGAACACTGAAGCTTTCTTT. Its translation is CASSLDGQLNTEAFF.